This is a list of T cell receptor beta chains from one sample in a study of naive and memory T cell subsets. Using its own MiXCR run on the UMI-ligation and nested PCR reads, TCRdb lists one record per CDR3 protein. The table includes 150,000 or so distinct CDR3 sequences, approximately 22% detected once. Sequencing used naive CD4+ T cells from blood. Receptors originate from a human donor in good health. CDR3s include the opening cysteine and the closing phenylalanine or tryptophan. A D gene is named only where the DNA matches it firmly. Only some rows state a clone size, as once, few, many or a class for expanded clones.

len	abundance	j_gene	v_gene	d_gene	CDR3aa	CDR3nt
13	few	TRBJ1-2	TRBV5-1	NA	CASSLPGGYGYTF	TGCGCCAGCAGCTTGCCGGGAGGCTATGGCTACACCTTC
15	few	TRBJ1-5	TRBV6-5	TRBD1	CASSRDRDGNQPQHF	TGTGCCAGCAGTCGTGACAGGGACGGCAATCAGCCCCAGCATTTT
11	NA	TRBJ2-1	TRBV20-1	TRBD1	CSAGKETGKFF	TGCAGTGCTGGGAAAGAGACAGGGAAGTTCTTC
13	NA	TRBJ2-7	TRBV28	TRBD2	CATPSGTTGEQYF	TGTGCCACCCCATCCGGGACTACTGGCGAGCAGTACTTC
21	NA	TRBJ2-3	TRBV5-1	TRBD2	CASSPKGLADYSTTRTDTQYF	TGCGCCAGCAGCCCCAAGGGTCTAGCGGACTACAGCACAACACGCACAGATACGCAGTATTTT
14	few	TRBJ2-1	TRBV12-3/TRBV12-4	NA	CASSYGTPKMGQFF	TGTGCCAGCAGTTATGGGACTCCCAAAATGGGGCAGTTCTTC
15	NA	TRBJ1-5	TRBV12-3/TRBV12-4	NA	CASRVTGSSNQPQHF	TGTGCCAGCAGAGTTACAGGGAGTAGCAATCAGCCCCAGCATTTT
16	few	TRBJ1-1	TRBV9	NA	CASSVGNLEWGTEAFF	TGTGCCAGCAGCGTAGGGAATTTGGAGTGGGGCACTGAAGCTTTCTTT
15	few	TRBJ1-1	TRBV11-2	NA	CASSLAPGLDTEAFF	TGTGCCAGCAGCTTAGCTCCTGGGTTAGACACTGAAGCTTTCTTT
15	NA	TRBJ2-1	TRBV28	TRBD2	CASSLGVVAGESQFF	TGTGCCAGCAGTTTGGGGGTTGTGGCGGGAGAATCGCAGTTCTTC
15	few	TRBJ2-7	TRBV5-1	TRBD1	CASSLETGGGYEQYF	TGCGCCAGCAGCTTGGAAACAGGGGGTGGCTACGAGCAGTACTTC
16	NA	TRBJ1-3	TRBV6-5	NA	CASSTRDVGSGNTIYF	TGTGCCAGCAGTACTAGGGACGTGGGCTCTGGAAACACCATATATTTT
16	NA	TRBJ2-1	TRBV7-2	TRBD2	CASSGSSGSSYNEQFF	TGTGCCAGCAGCGGGTCTAGCGGGAGCTCCTACAATGAGCAGTTCTTC
15	NA	TRBJ2-1	TRBV4-1	NA	CASSHPNGVVNEQFF	TGCGCCAGCAGCCACCCAAACGGAGTCGTCAATGAGCAGTTCTTC
15	many	TRBJ2-1	TRBV24-1	TRBD1	CATSIRDRVMNEQFF	TGTGCCACCAGTATCCGGGACAGGGTGATGAATGAGCAGTTCTTC
14	NA	TRBJ2-7	TRBV11-3	TRBD1	CASSPSRDSYEQYF	TGTGCCAGCAGCCCCAGCCGGGACAGCTACGAGCAGTACTTC
14	many	TRBJ2-3	TRBV7-6	NA	CASSLFRSPDTQYF	TGTGCCAGCAGCTTGTTCAGGTCGCCAGATACGCAGTATTTT
13	few	TRBJ2-3	TRBV30	NA	CAWRRDNTDTQYF	TGTGCCTGGAGGCGGGACAACACAGATACGCAGTATTTT
17	many	TRBJ2-3	TRBV11-2	TRBD1	CASSLDPPRGLMDTQYF	TGTGCCAGCAGCTTAGATCCTCCCAGGGGGCTTATGGATACGCAGTATTTT
14	NA	TRBJ2-5	TRBV7-3	NA	CASSFGGRQETQYF	TGTGCCAGCAGCTTCGGGGGCCGCCAAGAGACCCAGTACTTC
13	few	TRBJ1-2	TRBV10-3	NA	CAISPTTVDGYTF	TGTGCCATCAGCCCAACTACCGTGGATGGCTACACCTTC
10	NA	TRBJ2-7	TRBV20-1	NA	CSAPSVEQYF	TGCAGTGCTCCTAGCGTCGAGCAGTACTTC
12	few	TRBJ2-7	TRBV29-1	TRBD2	CSVRTSPYEQYF	TGCAGCGTAAGGACTAGTCCCTACGAGCAGTACTTC